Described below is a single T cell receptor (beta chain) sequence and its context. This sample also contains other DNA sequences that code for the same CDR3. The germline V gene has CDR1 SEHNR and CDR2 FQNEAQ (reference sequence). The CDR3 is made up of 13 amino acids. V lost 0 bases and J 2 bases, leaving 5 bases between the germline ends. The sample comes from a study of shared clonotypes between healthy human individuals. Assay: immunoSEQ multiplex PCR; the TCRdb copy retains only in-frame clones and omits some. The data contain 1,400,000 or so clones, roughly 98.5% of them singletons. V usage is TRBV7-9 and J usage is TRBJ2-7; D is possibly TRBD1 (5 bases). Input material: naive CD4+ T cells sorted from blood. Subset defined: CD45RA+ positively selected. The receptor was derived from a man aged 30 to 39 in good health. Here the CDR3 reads CASSLAGPYEQYF. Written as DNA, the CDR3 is TGTGCCAGCAGCTTAGCGGGGCCCTACGAGCAGTACTTC.